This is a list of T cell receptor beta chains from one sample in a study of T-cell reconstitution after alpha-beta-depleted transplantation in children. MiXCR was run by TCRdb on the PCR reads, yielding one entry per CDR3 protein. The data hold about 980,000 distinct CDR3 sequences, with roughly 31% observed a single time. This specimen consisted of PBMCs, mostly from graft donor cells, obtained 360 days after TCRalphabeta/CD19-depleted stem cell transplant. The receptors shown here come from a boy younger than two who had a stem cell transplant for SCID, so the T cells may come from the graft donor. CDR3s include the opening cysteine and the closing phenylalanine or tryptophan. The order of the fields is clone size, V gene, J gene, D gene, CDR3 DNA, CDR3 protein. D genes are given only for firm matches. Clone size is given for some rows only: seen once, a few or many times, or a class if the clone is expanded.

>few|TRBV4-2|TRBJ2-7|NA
TGTGCCAGCAGCCAAACGGACTGGACCTACGAGCAGTACTTC
CASSQTDWTYEQYF
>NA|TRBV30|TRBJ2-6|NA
TGTGCCTGGAGTGCTGACACACTCCCTGAGGCCAACGTCCTGACTTTC
CAWSADTLPEANVLTF
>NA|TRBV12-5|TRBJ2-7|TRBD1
TGTGCTAGTGGTTTGGCAACAGGGGGCCCACCCTACGAGCAGTACTTC
CASGLATGGPPYEQYF
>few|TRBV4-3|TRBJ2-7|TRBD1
TGCGCCAGCAGCCAAGGATACGACAGGGGGTTTAACGAGCAGTACTTC
CASSQGYDRGFNEQYF
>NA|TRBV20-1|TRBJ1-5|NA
TGCAGTGCTACCAAGCTGACGGAAAGTAATCAGCCCCAGCATTTT
CSATKLTESNQPQHF
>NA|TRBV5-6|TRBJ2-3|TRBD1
TGTGCCAGCAGCGACGTGGCTTCGGGACAGGGATGGGCAGATACGCAGTATTTT
CASSDVASGQGWADTQYF
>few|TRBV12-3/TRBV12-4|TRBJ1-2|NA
TGTGCCAGCAGTTTCGCAAGGGGGGGCTACACCTTC
CASSFARGGYTF
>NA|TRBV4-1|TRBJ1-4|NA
TGCGCCAGCAGCCAAGATTTTCGAGGGCCCGAAAAACTGTTTTTT
CASSQDFRGPEKLFF
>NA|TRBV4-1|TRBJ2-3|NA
TGCGCCAGCAGCCAAGGCTCGTTCGGTAGGACAACAGATACGCAGTATTTT
CASSQGSFGRTTDTQYF
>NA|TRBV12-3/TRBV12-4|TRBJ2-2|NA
TGTGCCAGCAGTCCACGCGGGGTACACACCGGGGAGCTGTTTTTT
CASSPRGVHTGELFF
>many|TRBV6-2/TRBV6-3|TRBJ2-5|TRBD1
TGTGCCAGCAGCCCCGGGGGACAGGGGAGGGAGACCCAGTACTTC
CASSPGGQGRETQYF
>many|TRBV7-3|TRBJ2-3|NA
TGTGCCAGCAGCAGGGCGGGTAGAACCACAGATACGCAGTATTTT
CASSRAGRTTDTQYF
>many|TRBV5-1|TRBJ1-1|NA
TGTGCCAGCAGTTTAGGGCCGGGAAACACTGAAGCTTTCTTT
CASSLGPGNTEAFF
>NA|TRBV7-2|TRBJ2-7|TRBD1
TGTGCCAGCAGCTCAACCGGGACAGGGATGTACGAGCAGTACTTC
CASSSTGTGMYEQYF
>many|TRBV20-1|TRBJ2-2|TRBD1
TGCAGTGCTAGTGGGCCGGGGACAGCGAACACCGGGGAGCTGTTTTTT
CSASGPGTANTGELFF
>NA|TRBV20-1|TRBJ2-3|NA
TGCAGTGCTAGGTCGCTAAGCACAGATACGCAGTATTTT
CSARSLSTDTQYF
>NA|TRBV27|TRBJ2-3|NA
TGTGCCAGCAGTTTTGAGCAGCGACACACAGATACGCAGTATTTT
CASSFEQRHTDTQYF
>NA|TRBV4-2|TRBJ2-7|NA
TGTGCCAGCAGCCAAGATATCGGGTTTAACTCCTACGAGCAGTACTTC
CASSQDIGFNSYEQYF
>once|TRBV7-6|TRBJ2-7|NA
TGTGCCAGCAGCTTAGGAACTAGCAAGAGTATTCACTACGAGCAGTACTTC
CASSLGTSKSIHYEQYF
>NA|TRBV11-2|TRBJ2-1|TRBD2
TGTGCCAGCAGCTTAGACCGACTAGCGGGGGGGGTCTACAATGAGCAGTTCTTC
CASSLDRLAGGVYNEQFF
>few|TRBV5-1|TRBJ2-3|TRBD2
TGCGCCAGCACCGTGGGACTAGCGGGCGGGACAGATACGCAGTATTTT
CASTVGLAGGTDTQYF
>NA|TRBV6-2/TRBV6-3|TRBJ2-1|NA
TGTGCCAGCAGGCGAGAAAGGTTTGGGAATGAGCAGTTCTTC
CASRRERFGNEQFF